Listed below are T cell receptor beta chains from one sample, sequenced in a study of blood T cell repertoires in COVID-19. Profiling relied on immunoSEQ multiplex PCR, and the TCRdb table lists in-frame clones only, not all of them. The sample has around 400,000 clones; around 87% are singletons. The material sequenced was peripheral blood. The receptors shown here come from a woman aged 55-69 years with COVID-19, enrolled during active disease. Both conserved end residues are trimmed from each CDR3. The order of the fields is CDR3 length, J gene, D gene, clone size, V gene, CDR3 protein. D genes are given only for firm matches. Some rows mark clone size as missing; the rest say once, few, many or name a class of expanded clone.

13 TRBJ2-2 TRBD2 . TRBV24-1 ATSEGTSDAGELF
11 TRBJ1-1 TRBD1 once TRBV7-3 ASSPGTGRSAF
12 TRBJ2-7 TRBD1 . TRBV15 ATSARLETGIQD
15 TRBJ2-3 . . TRBV28 ASSLFRTYRETDTQY
11 TRBJ1-4 . . TRBV18 ASSPQLAEKLF
15 TRBJ2-2 TRBD2 . TRBV2 ASSHALTSANTGELF
14 TRBJ2-3 TRBD2 . TRBV5-1 ASSLAPRGSTDTQY
12 TRBJ2-5 . . TRBV4-1 ASSQTQRQETQY
13 TRBJ2-7 . . TRBV5-1 ASSLIAGTTYEQY
13 TRBJ2-7 TRBD1 . TRBV10-3 AISETTGGASEQY
10 TRBJ2-7 TRBD1 . TRBV3-1/TRBV3-2 ASSHKTGGTR
12 TRBJ2-7 . . TRBV7-9 ASSFTGLFYEQY
13 TRBJ1-1 . . TRBV5-4 ASSLARGVGTEAF
16 TRBJ2-3 TRBD2 once TRBV7-9 ASSPRGAGGLSTDTQY
15 TRBJ1-6 . once TRBV5-1 ASSLVPAGQDNSPLH
13 TRBJ1-2 TRBD1 . TRBV9 ASASGGNHNYGYT
15 TRBJ1-1 TRBD1 . TRBV7-6 ASSLYSQGQGGTEAF
12 TRBJ1-5 . few TRBV25-1 ASSDRLGFQPQH
12 TRBJ2-3 TRBD2 . TRBV7-3 ASSPGLARGTQY
13 TRBJ2-1 TRBD2 . TRBV24-1 ATSDRGGTYNEQF
14 TRBJ1-6 TRBD1 once TRBV5-1 ASSFLGQAGNSPLH
13 TRBJ2-7 TRBD1 . TRBV10-3 AISGSGTGDYEQY
13 TRBJ1-2 TRBD1 once TRBV7-2 ASSQSLQGHYGYT
11 TRBJ1-1 . . TRBV12-3/TRBV12-4 ASSGLNNPGAF
14 TRBJ1-1 TRBD1 . TRBV18 ASSPPYQGAGTEAF
11 TRBJ1-5 TRBD1 . TRBV12-3/TRBV12-4 ASSTGGDQPQH
13 TRBJ2-3 TRBD1 . TRBV7-9 ASSLDRAYTDTQY
14 TRBJ1-1 TRBD1 . TRBV11-3 ASSSRTGEGETEAF
9 TRBJ1-5 . once TRBV7-9 ASSLGGAQH
12 TRBJ2-3 . few TRBV11-2 ASSLGTGSDTQY
15 TRBJ2-1 TRBD2 once TRBV4-1 ASSQVPGTSGFDEQF
12 TRBJ2-1 . . TRBV6-1 ASSEESRSLSQF
10 TRBJ1-1 . . TRBV18 ASSPDSDEAF
11 TRBJ2-7 . . TRBV5-1 ASSLEAGYEQY
12 TRBJ2-7 TRBD1 . TRBV6-1 ASRGQGGAYEQY
13 TRBJ2-5 TRBD1 . TRBV7-3 ASSQTGGPAETQY
12 TRBJ1-1 . . TRBV3-1/TRBV3-2 ASSPAGYGTEAF
14 TRBJ2-1 . many TRBV14 ASSQDGGGVDNEQF
12 TRBJ1-1 TRBD1 . TRBV6-2/TRBV6-3 ASSYVRGLTEAF
14 TRBJ1-4 TRBD1 . TRBV6-5 ASSYSRHRGDEKLF
12 TRBJ2-4 TRBD2 . TRBV7-9 ASRSRGGENIQY
12 TRBJ2-7 TRBD1 . TRBV19 ASSTGTESYEQY
10 TRBJ2-3 . . TRBV24-1 ATSTYTDTQY
16 TRBJ2-1 TRBD2 . TRBV24-1 ATSDATAGAGVSNEQF
11 TRBJ1-1 TRBD1 once TRBV27 ASRQTGSTEAF
13 TRBJ2-7 . . TRBV6-5 ASSISGRGVNEQY
13 TRBJ2-5 . . TRBV6-6 ASSQSRVERETQY
12 TRBJ2-5 . few TRBV28 ASSLTGEQETQY
13 TRBJ2-1 TRBD2 once TRBV6-5 ASSPGTSGYNEQF
11 TRBJ2-3 . . TRBV14 ASSLNRRDTQY